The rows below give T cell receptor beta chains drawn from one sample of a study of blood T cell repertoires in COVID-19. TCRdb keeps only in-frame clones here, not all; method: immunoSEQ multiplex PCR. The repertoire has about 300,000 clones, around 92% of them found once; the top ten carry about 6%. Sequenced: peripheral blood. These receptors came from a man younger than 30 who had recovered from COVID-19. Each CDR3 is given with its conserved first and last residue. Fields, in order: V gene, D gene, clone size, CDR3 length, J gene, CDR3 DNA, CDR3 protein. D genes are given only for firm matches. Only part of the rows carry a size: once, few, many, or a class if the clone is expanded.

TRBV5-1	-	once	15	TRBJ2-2	TGCGCCAGCAGCTTGACAGGATCCAACACCGGGGAGCTGTTTTTT	CASSLTGSNTGELFF
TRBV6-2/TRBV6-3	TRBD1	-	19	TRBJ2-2	TGTGCCAGCAGTTACCCACTTTATGACAGGGGGCCTAGCTACGGGGAGCTGTTTTTT	CASSYPLYDRGPSYGELFF
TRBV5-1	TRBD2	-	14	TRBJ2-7	TGCGCCAGCAGCGGTAGGGAGGGCCCCTACGAGCAGTACTTC	CASSGREGPYEQYF
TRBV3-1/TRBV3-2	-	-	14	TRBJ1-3	TGTGCCAGCAGCCGGACACCTTCTGGAAACACCATATATTTT	CASSRTPSGNTIYF
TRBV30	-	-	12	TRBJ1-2	TGTGCTCGGCGCGGCAGGGCCTATGGCTACACCTTC	CARRGRAYGYTF
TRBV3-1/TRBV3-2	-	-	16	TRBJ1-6	TGTGCCAGCAGCCCGACTATGACAGCAGGGGATTCACCCCTCCACTTT	CASSPTMTAGDSPLHF
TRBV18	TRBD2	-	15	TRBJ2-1	TGTGCCAGCTCACCAACTCGGGACGGGGGGAATGAGCAGTTCTTC	CASSPTRDGGNEQFF
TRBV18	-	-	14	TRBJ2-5	TGTGCCAGCTCACCCGGCGAGGGCAGGGAGACCCAGTACTTC	CASSPGEGRETQYF
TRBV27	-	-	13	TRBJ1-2	TGTGCCAGCAGCCGTAGTTCCGCCTATGGCTACACCTTC	CASSRSSAYGYTF
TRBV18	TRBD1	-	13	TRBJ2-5	TGTGCCAGCTTACAAGGACAGGGAGAGACCCAGTACTTC	CASLQGQGETQYF
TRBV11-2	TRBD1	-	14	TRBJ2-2	TGTGCCAGCAGCGCATTAACAGGGGCGGGGGAGCTGTTTTTT	CASSALTGAGELFF
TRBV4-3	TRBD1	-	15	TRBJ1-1	TGCGCCAGCAGCCCCGACAGGGGGCCTTACACTGAAGCTTTCTTT	CASSPDRGPYTEAFF
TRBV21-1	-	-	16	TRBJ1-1	TGTGCCAGCAGCAAAGCAAACAGGGACATGAACACTGAAGCTTTCTTT	CASSKANRDMNTEAFF
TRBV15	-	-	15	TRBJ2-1	TGTGCCACCAGCAGAGATCTCGGGACTGGAAATGAGCAGTTCTTC	CATSRDLGTGNEQFF
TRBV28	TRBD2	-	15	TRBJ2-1	TGTGCCAGCAGTCTCGGGGGGAGTACCTACAATGAGCAGTTCTTC	CASSLGGSTYNEQFF
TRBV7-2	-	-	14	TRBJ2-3	TGTGCCAGCAGCTTAGGGCAGGTCGGAGATACGCAGTATTTT	CASSLGQVGDTQYF
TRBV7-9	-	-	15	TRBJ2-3	TGTGCCAGCAGCTTAGGGGCAGGGTGGACAGATACGCAGTATTTT	CASSLGAGWTDTQYF
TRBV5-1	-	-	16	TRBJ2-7	TGCGCCAGCAGCTTGAGTTACGGGAGTGTATCCTACGAGCAGTACTTC	CASSLSYGSVSYEQYF
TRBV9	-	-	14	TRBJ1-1	TGTGCCAGCAGCGTAAGCTCGCAGAACACTGAAGCTTTCTTT	CASSVSSQNTEAFF
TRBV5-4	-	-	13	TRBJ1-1	TGTGCCAGCAGCCGGTCGGGAAGCTTTGAAGCTTTCTTT	CASSRSGSFEAFF
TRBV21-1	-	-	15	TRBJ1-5	TGTGCCAGCAGCAAAGTAGTCTACAGGAATCAGCCCCAGCATTTT	CASSKVVYRNQPQHF
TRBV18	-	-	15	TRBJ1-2	TGTGCCAGCTCACCCGCAGGTCAAGTGAACTATGGCTACACCTTC	CASSPAGQVNYGYTF
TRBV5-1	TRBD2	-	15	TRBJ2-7	TGCGCCAGCAGCTTGGGGACTAGCACTTCCTACGAGCAGTACTTC	CASSLGTSTSYEQYF
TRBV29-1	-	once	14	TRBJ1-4	TGCAGCGTTAGCGGGGGGTCCCTCAATGAAAAACTGTTTTTT	CSVSGGSLNEKLFF
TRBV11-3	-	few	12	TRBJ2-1	TGTGCCAGCAGCTCCGACAACAATGAGCAGTTCTTC	CASSSDNNEQFF
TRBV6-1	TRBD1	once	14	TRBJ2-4	TGTGCCAGCAGTGAGGGACAGGGGCGGAACATTCAGTACTTC	CASSEGQGRNIQYF
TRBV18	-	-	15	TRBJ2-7	TGTGCCAGCTCACCAATGACTGGAGAAGCCTACGAGCAGTACTTC	CASSPMTGEAYEQYF
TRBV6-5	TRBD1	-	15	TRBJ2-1	TGTGCCAGCAGTTACTCGACGACAGGGGGCAATGAGCAGTTCTTC	CASSYSTTGGNEQFF
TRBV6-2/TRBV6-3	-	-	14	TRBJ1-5	TGTGCCAGCAGTTACTCGAAGGAGGGCATGGCCCAGCATTTT	CASSYSKEGMAQHF
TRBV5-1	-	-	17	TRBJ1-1	TGCGCCAGCAGCTTCCCAGGGGTCGTTGGGTCGAACACTGAAGCTTTCTTT	CASSFPGVVGSNTEAFF
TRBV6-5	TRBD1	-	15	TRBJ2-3	TGTGCCAGCAGTTACTCAGGACAGGGAGCAGATACGCAGTATTTT	CASSYSGQGADTQYF
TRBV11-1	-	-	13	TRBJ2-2	TGTGCCACTGCATATGGGCAGTCCGGGGAGCTGTTTTTT	CATAYGQSGELFF
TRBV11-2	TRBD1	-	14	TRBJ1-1	TGTGCCAGCAGCTTAAGGGACAGGAACACTGAAGCTTTCTTT	CASSLRDRNTEAFF
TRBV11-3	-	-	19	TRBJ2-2	TGTGCCAGCAGCTTAGATGGGGGGACGCAAGATTCGAACACCGGGGAGCTGTTTTTT	CASSLDGGTQDSNTGELFF
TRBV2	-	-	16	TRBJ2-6	TGTGCCAGCACTAGCTTGCAAAACTCTGGGGCCAACGTCCTGACTTTC	CASTSLQNSGANVLTF
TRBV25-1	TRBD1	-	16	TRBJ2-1	TGTGCCAGCACTCATACGCCGGGACAGGGCGTAGGTGAGCAGTTCTTC	CASTHTPGQGVGEQFF